Detailed here is one T cell receptor beta chain. Its cognate antigen is unknown. Measured with immunoSEQ multiplex PCR; TCRdb has only the in-frame clones, and not every one. The sample shows about 53,000 clones, 70% to 90% of them seen only once. The sample belongs to a study of OX40 agonist ivuxolimab in advanced cancers. Whole-study context: Partial responses, seen in three patients, involved one hepatocellular carcinoma and two cutaneous melanomas.

This CDR3 contains 15 residues. V was trimmed by 3 bases and J by 0 bases, leaving 11 bases between them. Germline CDR1 reads ENHRY; CDR2 reads SYGVKD. Study outcomes and limitations: Low normalized T-cell clonal expansion also characterized some of the nonresponders. CD8+ T cells averaged more expanded clones than CD4+.

The chain employs TRBV10-3 and TRBJ1-2; D unresolved. The sequenced sample was CD4+ or CD8+ T cells sorted from blood, obtained in a trial of the OX40 agonist ivuxolimab. The TCR comes from an adult with an advanced solid tumor such as melanoma, head and neck, liver or kidney cancer. CDR3 region: CAISDSTDSNYGYTF. CDR3 DNA sequence: TGTGCCATCAGTGATTCCACAGATTCTAACTATGGCTACACCTTC.